These 27 T cell receptor beta chains share one sample of origin, sequenced in a study of cytomegalovirus exposure and HLA in healthy donors. This PCR relied on a set of 60 Vbeta primers and 13 Jbeta primers. Sequencing was performed with immunoSEQ multiplex PCR; in TCRdb, only in-frame clones are kept and a portion is missing. This repertoire shows 100,000 to 150,000 clones, just under 75% found once; its top ten account for around 5%. What was sequenced was PBMCs. These receptors came from a man aged 60 to 69 in good health and CMV-seropositive.

In this sample, this clone turned up a few times. The chain recombines TRBV28 with TRBJ1-6; D is unresolved. This CDR3 spans 14 amino acids. Deletions cut 6 bases from V and 7 bases from J, with 13 bases between. Germline values: CDR1 MDHEN, CDR2 SYDVKM. In DNA, the CDR3 is TGTGCCAGCAGGCGACACGTCGTCAATTCACCCCTCCACTTT. It encodes CASRRHVVNSPLHF.

The rearrangement links TRBV7-2 to TRBJ2-1, with TRBD2 matching 11 bases. V shed 4 bases, J shed 0 bases, and the junction held 8 bases outside the gene matches. Germline V gene data show CDR1 as SGHTA and CDR2 as FQGNSA. CDR3 length: 18 amino acids. CDR3 protein: CASSSGLAALSSYNEQFF. DNA for the CDR3: TGTGCCAGCAGCTCGGGACTAGCGGCCCTGAGCTCCTACAATGAGCAGTTCTTC.

In this sample, this clone turned up a few times. An end of the junction differs from the germline gene, which may be a read error. The gene calls are TRBV7-9 and TRBJ2-7, with a tentative D call TRBD2 (5 bases). Germline V gene sequence: CDR1 SEHNR, CDR2 FQNEAQ (reference sequence). The CDR3 extends over 15 amino acids. CDR3 DNA sequence: TGTTCCAGCAGCTTATCGGGATCTTGGAACTACGAGCAGTACTTC. This gives the protein CSSSLSGSWNYEQYF.

This chain connects TRBV29-1 to TRBJ1-1; weak D call: TRBD1 (5 bases). CDR1 is SQVTM, CDR2 ANQGSEA, per germline. The V end lost 2 bases, the J end lost 4 bases, and 11 bases lay between the germline ends. This CDR3 contains 13 residues. The DNA of the CDR3 is TGCAGCGTTGAACTCTACGGGGGCACTGAAGCTTTCTTT. Translation gives CSVELYGGTEAFF.

The chain carries TRBV6-5 and TRBJ1-2, with TRBD1 as a possible D gene (6 bases). This CDR3 spans 15 amino acids. Trimming took off 6 bases at V and 1 base at J, with 15 bases between the two ends. Germline V CDR1 and CDR2: MNHEY, SVGAGI. CDR3 protein: CASSSRTADNYGYTF. CDR3 DNA sequence: TGTGCCAGCAGCTCCAGGACAGCGGATAACTATGGCTACACCTTC.

The rearrangement joins TRBV6-6 to TRBJ2-5; 12 bases agree with TRBD1. There are 16 residues in the CDR3. Germline loops: CDR1 MNHNY, CDR2 SVGAGI (reference sequence). The ends lost 0 bases at V and 11 bases at J; junction bases unmatched: 10. Here the CDR3 reads CASSYSPGQGAEEQYF. CDR3 nucleotide sequence: TGTGCCAGCAGTTACTCCCCGGGACAGGGGGCGGAGGAGCAGTACTTC.

The CDR3 sequence: CASSLYGGRVNTEAFF. The CDR3 bases are TGTGCCAGCAGCTTGTACGGGGGGAGGGTGAACACTGAAGCTTTCTTT. The chain uses TRBV5-6 and TRBJ1-1, with a weak D call TRBD1 (5 bases). CDR3 size: 16 residues. Per germline, CDR1 SGHDT and CDR2 YYEEEE. Between the trimmed V and J ends, which lost 1 base and 0 bases, there was a span of 13 bases.

The rearrangement uses TRBV5-4 and TRBJ1-6, with D perhaps TRBD1 (6 bases). The CDR3 sequence is 14 residues long. The germline gives CDR1 SGHNT, CDR2 YYREEE (reference sequence). V was cut by 4 bases and J by 6 bases, with 11 bases left in between. In nucleotides, the CDR3 is TGTGCCAGCAGCCTCAGGGGTGTTAATTCACCCCTCCACTTT. Protein product: CASSLRGVNSPLHF.

The rearrangement uses TRBV30 and TRBJ1-3; D is unclear. V shed 3 bases and J shed 0 bases, with 15 bases lying between them. The germline V gene has CDR1 GTSNPN and CDR2 SVGIG (reference sequence). The CDR3 is 16 residues long. The CDR3 protein is CAWRGLGLSSGNTIYF. As DNA, the CDR3 is TGTGCCTGGAGAGGACTAGGGTTGAGCTCTGGAAACACCATATATTTT.

V and J are TRBV11-3 and TRBJ2-1; unclear D gene. Trimming left V 3 bases short and J 8 bases short, with 11 bases between. The length of the CDR3 is 13 residues. Germline CDR1 SGHNT, CDR2 YENEEA. CDR3 loop: CASSLLASHEQFF. CDR3 bases: TGTGCCAGCAGCTTGTTGGCCTCACATGAGCAGTTCTTC.

The rearrangement uses TRBV5-1 and TRBJ1-3; D not certain. The CDR3 is 15 amino acids. The V gene's germline CDR1 is SGHRS and CDR2 YFSETQ. Trimming took 1 base from V and 0 from J, leaving 8 bases between them. The CDR3 protein is CASSLNTASGNTIYF. The DNA for the CDR3 is TGCGCCAGCAGCTTGAACACAGCCTCTGGAAACACCATATATTTT.

The chain joins TRBV30 to TRBJ1-2, with 9 bases matching TRBD1. Germline CDR1 GTSNPN, CDR2 SVGIG (reference sequence). The CDR3 has 14 amino acids. Losses at the gene ends were 3 bases for V and 4 bases for J; bases not matched to a gene: 6. CDR3: CAWSRDRASYGYTF. The DNA for the CDR3 is TGTGCCTGGAGCCGGGACAGGGCGAGCTATGGCTACACCTTC.

This chain uses TRBV2 with TRBJ1-6; D may be TRBD1 (5 bases). The CDR3 extends over 13 amino acids. CDR1 and CDR2 from the germline V gene are SNHLY and FYNNEI. The V end was cut by 7 bases, the J end by 7 bases, with 11 bases between. CDR3: CASKRAGNSPLHF. Here the CDR3 DNA reads TGTGCCAGCAAAAGGGCAGGGAATTCACCCCTCCACTTT.

The chain joins TRBV9 to TRBJ1-1, with a tentative D call TRBD1 (6 bases). This CDR3 has 14 amino acids. From germline, CDR1 is SGDLS and CDR2 YYNGEE. V lost 4 bases and J lost 1, with 11 bases in between. This CDR3 reads CASSTLTGNTEAFF. In DNA form, the CDR3 reads TGTGCCAGCAGCACTCTGACAGGGAACACTGAAGCTTTCTTT.

The V call is TRBV5-1, the J call TRBJ2-3; 10 bases map to TRBD2. V lost 5 bases and J lost 4; bases outside the gene matches: 4. The length of the CDR3 is 14 residues. The germline CDR1 and CDR2 sequences are SGHRS and YFSETQ. Here the CDR3 reads CASRGLALADTQYF. CDR3 nucleotide sequence: TGCGCCAGCAGGGGACTAGCGCTGGCAGATACGCAGTATTTT.

The J gene is TRBJ2-7, the V gene TRBV5-1, with 8 bases identical to TRBD2. V was pared by 4 bases and J by 0 bases, with 6 bases of the junction left unmatched. Per germline, CDR1 SGHRS and CDR2 YFSETQ. The CDR3 runs 15 residues. CDR3 sequence: CASSPGGVSSYEQYF. CDR3 sequence (DNA): TGCGCCAGCAGCCCGGGGGGGGTTAGCTCCTACGAGCAGTACTTC.

This clone occurred a few times. This chain joins TRBV2 and TRBJ1-5; the D gene is possibly TRBD1 (6 bases). This CDR3 has 13 residues. The V end was cut by 7 bases, the J end by 3 bases, with 10 bases between. CDR1 is SNHLY, CDR2 FYNNEI, per germline. In DNA form, the CDR3 reads TGTGCCAGCAAAGGGGACACCAATCAGCCCCAGCATTTT. Protein sequence: CASKGDTNQPQHF. The variable domain in full, with the rest retrieved from reference TRBV2 and TRBJ1-5, is EPEVTQTPSHQVTQMGQEVILRCVPISNHLYFYWYRQILGQKVEFLVSFYNNEISEKSEIFDDQFSVERPDGSNFTLKIRSTKLEDSAMYFCASKGDTNQPQHFGDGTRLSIL.

V usage is TRBV27 and J usage is TRBJ2-1, with D uncertain. Trimming cost V 1 base and J 8 bases, with 12 bases left between them. Germline V gene sequence: CDR1 MNHEY, CDR2 SMNVEV (reference sequence). This CDR3 has 14 amino acids. CDR3 in amino acids: CASSLYGSPDEQFF. Written as DNA, the CDR3 is TGTGCCAGCAGTTTATACGGGTCCCCCGATGAGCAGTTCTTC.

This clone was seen only a few times. Other DNA sequences in the same sample also yield this CDR3. This chain links TRBV28 with TRBJ1-5, with unresolved D. Per the germline V gene, CDR1 is MDHEN and CDR2 is SYDVKM. The CDR3 loop spans 11 amino acids. V gave up 6 bases and J gave up 5 bases, with 5 bases separating them. The CDR3 sequence: CASSSDQPQHF. The CDR3 nucleotides read TGTGCCAGCAGCTCAGATCAGCCCCAGCATTTT.

The chain is built from TRBV10-3 and TRBJ1-2; D may be TRBD1 (5 bases). V was pared by 4 bases and J by 6 bases, with 12 bases between. Germline values: CDR1 ENHRY, CDR2 SYGVKD. The CDR3 consists of 13 residues. CDR3 nucleotides: TGTGCCATCAGTGTGATAGGGGATAATGGCTACACCTTC. Translation: CAISVIGDNGYTF.

The chain links TRBV6-1 to TRBJ2-2; 10 nucleotides align to TRBD2. CDR3 length equals 17 residues. Per germline, CDR1 MNHNS and CDR2 SASEGT. V gave up 4 bases and J gave up 6 bases; unmatched junction bases: 11. CDR3 protein: CASSGKRGGLLPGELFF. For the CDR3, the DNA is TGTGCCAGCAGTGGAAAGCGGGGGGGCCTCTTACCCGGGGAGCTGTTTTTT.

This sequence joins TRBV7-9 and TRBJ1-5; D is perhaps TRBD1 (6 bases). CDR3 size: 12 residues. CDR1 is SEHNR, CDR2 FQNEAQ, per germline (reference sequence). The V gene lost 5 bases and the J gene lost 7 bases, with 9 bases spanning the gap. The CDR3 loop reads CASSRGQQPQHF. Written as DNA, the CDR3 is TGTGCCAGCAGCCGAGGACAGCAGCCCCAGCATTTT.

This clone occurred a few times. This chain links TRBV18 with TRBJ2-7; D perhaps matches TRBD2 (6 bases). The CDR3 covers 14 residues. V was trimmed by 4 bases and J by 2 bases, leaving 12 bases between them. CDR1 and CDR2 from the germline V gene are KGHSH and LQKENI. CDR3: CASSQGAGPYEQYF. The CDR3 region has the DNA TGTGCCAGCTCACAAGGGGCGGGGCCCTACGAGCAGTACTTC.

V is TRBV11-2 and J is TRBJ2-7; a weak D match, TRBD1 (6 bases). The germline CDR1 and CDR2 sequences are SGHAT and FQNNGV. V was trimmed by 5 bases and J by 3 bases, leaving 14 bases between them. CDR3 size: 14 residues. Written as DNA, the CDR3 is TGTGCCAGCAGCACTGCAGGGGTAGACTACGAGCAGTACTTC. Amino acid sequence: CASSTAGVDYEQYF.

The chain recombines TRBV6-1 with TRBJ2-2; a possible D gene is TRBD1 (5 bases). Between the trimmed V and J ends, which lost 6 bases and 1 base, there was a span of 9 bases. This CDR3 contains 14 residues. The germline V gene has CDR1 MNHNS and CDR2 SASEGT. In DNA, the CDR3 is TGTGCCAGCAGCCGTACAGGGAACACCGGGGAGCTGTTTTTT. It codes for CASSRTGNTGELFF.

V and J are TRBV13 and TRBJ2-7; TRBD2 agrees at 10 bases. Per the germline V gene, CDR1 is PRHDT and CDR2 is FYEKMQ (reference sequence). CDR3 length: 16 residues. J was trimmed by 2 bases and V by 1 base; bases with no gene match: 5. CDR3 in amino acids: CASSLDGSGGAYEQYF. The CDR3 region has the DNA TGTGCCAGCAGCTTAGATGGGAGCGGGGGGGCCTACGAGCAGTACTTC.

The chain couples TRBV11-2 to TRBJ2-5, with D tentatively TRBD1 (6 bases). The germline CDR1 and CDR2 sequences are SGHAT and FQNNGV. There are 15 residues in the CDR3. V was clipped by 5 bases and J by 2 bases, with 15 bases between them. This CDR3 is CASSHEDRPQETQYF. The CDR3 DNA follows: TGTGCCAGCAGCCATGAGGACAGACCTCAAGAGACCCAGTACTTC.